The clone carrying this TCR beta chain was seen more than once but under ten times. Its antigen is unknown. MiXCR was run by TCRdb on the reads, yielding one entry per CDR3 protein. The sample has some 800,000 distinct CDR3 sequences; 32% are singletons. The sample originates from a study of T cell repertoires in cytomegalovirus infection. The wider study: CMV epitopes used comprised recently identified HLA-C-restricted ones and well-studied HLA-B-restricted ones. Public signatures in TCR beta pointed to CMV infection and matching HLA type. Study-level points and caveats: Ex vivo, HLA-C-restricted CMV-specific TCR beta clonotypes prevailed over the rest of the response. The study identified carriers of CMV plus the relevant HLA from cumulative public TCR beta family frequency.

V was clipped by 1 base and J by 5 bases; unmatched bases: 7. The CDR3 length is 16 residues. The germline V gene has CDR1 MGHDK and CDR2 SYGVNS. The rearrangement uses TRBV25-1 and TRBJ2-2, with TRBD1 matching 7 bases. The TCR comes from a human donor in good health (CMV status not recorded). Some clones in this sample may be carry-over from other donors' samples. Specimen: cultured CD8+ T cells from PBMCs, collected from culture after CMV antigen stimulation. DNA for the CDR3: TGTGCCAGCAGTGAATCCAGAGACAGGGATACCGGGGAGCTGTTTTTT. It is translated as CASSESRDRDTGELFF.